A single T cell receptor beta chain is shown here with its context. Its target antigen remains unknown. Base-call qualities are not available, and no considerably larger clone is one nucleotide away. The data originate from a study of blood T cells in healthy people across ages (dated by TCRdb to the mid-2010s). As for the study more broadly: In model experiments, template switching captured roughly one uniquely barcoded TCR beta cDNA molecule for every two T cells. Age-related changes in TCR beta repertoire diversity were measured in the study by deep sequencing normalized with unique cDNA molecular identifiers. The donors were divided into four age groups: young (average roughly 15 years), middle-aged (under 40), aged (approximately 62) and long-lived (roughly 82). To avoid experimental bias, donors of different ages were distributed randomly across sequencing lanes. The study analyzed two additional independent replicas of 1 million unique cDNA reads from the same blood draw for two donors, one aged 18 to 29 and one aged 80 or older.

The study at large found these results: A strong correlation was found between observed TCR beta diversity and the percentage of naive T cells measured by flow cytometry. Observed TCR beta diversity per million T cells fell roughly linearly with age, and a significant reduction was already apparent by age around 40. Estimates of total diversity from one million sequenced T cells were regarded as lower bounds and underestimates. Since profiling was done on bulk unsorted PBMCs, naive and antigen-experienced compartments could not be conclusively compared. The long-lived group showed more naive CD4+ T cells, fewer expanded clones and increased TCR diversity than the aged group, suggesting age selection. Because the CMV infection status of the donors was unknown, age-related changes in expanded clonotypes may potentially have been confounded.

Donors were a few dozen systemically healthy Caucasian individuals from Russia aged roughly 6 to 90 years. Ten milliliters of peripheral blood were drawn from each donor into EDTA-treated Vacutainer tubes. Ficoll-Paque density-gradient centrifugation was used to isolate PBMCs, with at least 7 million per sample. Total RNA was extracted from PBMCs with Trizol reagent, with at least 5 micrograms obtained per sample. The percentages of naive CD45RAhigh/CD27high T cells were determined by flow cytometry on a PBMC aliquot from every donor. Receptor amplification or capture employed 5' RACE. The data were produced on an Illumina HiSeq 2500. A second PCR of about 6 to 11 cycles was performed with a sample-barcoded 5' primer and a J-beta primer mix. A unique molecular identifier was introduced onto each TCR beta cDNA molecule by a template-switch 5' adaptor carrying 12 random nucleotides. Each sample yielded at least 2.5 million CDR3-containing paired-end reads. The Mint cDNA synthesis kit, primed by a TRBC-specific oligonucleotide, was used to synthesize first-strand cDNA from all RNA. After uracil-DNA glycosylase treatment, a first 18-cycle PCR used universal primers M1SS and BC2_uni_R on all cDNA. The published analysis was carried out like this. For normalization, 1 million high-quality reads were randomly selected from each sample, with every read carrying a distinct molecular identifier. Reads with shared molecular identifiers were discarded instead of being binned into consensus sequences. MiTCR, with a Q25 quality threshold and the strictest error-elimination algorithm, was used for CDR3 identification, clonotype clustering and error correction. Lower-bound total TCR beta diversity was estimated with a nonparametric unseen species model using Euler transformation. The public reads were reanalyzed by TCRdb: fastp trimming at Q25, MiXCR alignment, in-frame beta chains only. Each CDR3 protein appears once, grouped with its most common genes and DNA. TCRdb assigned the V and J calls; the authors' analysis was not used. This sample lists hundreds of thousands of distinct CDR3 sequences; more than 50% were detected once. Around a quarter of the sample rests with the top ten.

Cut back by 1 base and 8 bases, the V and J ends lie 17 bases apart. Inclusive of the bounding cysteine and phenylalanine, the CDR3 is 16 residues long. Just the 48-base CDR3 DNA is kept, in frame starting at base 1. Per the germline V gene (reference sequence), SEHNR is the CDR1 and FQNEAQ is the CDR2. The sample comprised blood. This TCR was sampled from a man aged 35 to 55 in good health. The chain links TRBV7-9 with TRBJ1-4; the D region possibly corresponds to TRBD1 (6 bases align). DNA sequence: TGTGCCAGCAGCTTAGGGGAAGGACAGACCGTGGAAAAACTGTTTTTT. The resulting protein is CASSLGEGQTVEKLFF.